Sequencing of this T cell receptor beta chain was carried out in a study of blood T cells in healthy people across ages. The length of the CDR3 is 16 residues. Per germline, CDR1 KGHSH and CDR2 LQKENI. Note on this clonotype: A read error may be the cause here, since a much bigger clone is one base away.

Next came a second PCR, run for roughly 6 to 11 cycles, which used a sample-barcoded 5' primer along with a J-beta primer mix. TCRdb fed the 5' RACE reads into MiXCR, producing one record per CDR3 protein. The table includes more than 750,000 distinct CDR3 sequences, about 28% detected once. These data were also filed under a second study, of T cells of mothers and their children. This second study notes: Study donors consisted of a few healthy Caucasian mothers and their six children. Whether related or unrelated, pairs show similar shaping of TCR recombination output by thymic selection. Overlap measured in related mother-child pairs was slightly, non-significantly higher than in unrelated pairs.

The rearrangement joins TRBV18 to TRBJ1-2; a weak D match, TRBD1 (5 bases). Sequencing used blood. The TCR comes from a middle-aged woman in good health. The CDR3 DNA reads TGTACCAGCTCACCATTTATGTTCCAGGGCGCCTATGGCTACACCTTC. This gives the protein CTSSPFMFQGAYGYTF.